The 18 T cell receptor beta chains reported below all come from one sample, sequenced in a study of OX40 agonist ivuxolimab in advanced cancers. Measured with immunoSEQ multiplex PCR; TCRdb has only the in-frame clones, and not every one. Found here are 52,000 or so clones, about 93% of them singletons; the top ten hold 15% to 20%. The sequenced sample was CD4+ or CD8+ T cells sorted from blood, obtained in a trial of the OX40 agonist ivuxolimab. The receptor source for this set is an adult with an advanced solid tumor such as melanoma, head and neck, liver or kidney cancer.

This clone was picked up one time. The chain links TRBV18 to TRBJ2-3, with TRBD2 matching 7 bases. The CDR3 contains 14 residues. The V segment lost 11 bases and the J segment 3 bases; nucleotides outside the gene matches: 11. The germline CDR1 and CDR2 sequences are KGHSH and LQKENI. CDR3 in DNA: TGTGCCTCGGGCGGAGCGGGAAGGACAGATACGCAGTATTTT. Its translation is CASGGAGRTDTQYF.

The rearrangement links TRBV28 to TRBJ2-7; D may be TRBD1 or TRBD2 (6 bases each). Germline loops: CDR1 MDHEN, CDR2 SYDVKM. Trimming removed 6 bases at V and 7 bases at J, with 19 bases between. The CDR3 has 14 amino acids. The chain's CDR3 is CASSPGWGAVEQYF. The CDR3 nucleotides are TGTGCCAGCAGCCCTGGTTGGGGGGCAGTGGAGCAGTACTTC.

This clone appeared a single time. V is TRBV7-6 and J is TRBJ1-1; D is unclear. The CDR3 runs to 13 residues. V was pared by 2 bases and J by 1 base, with 5 bases between. Germline V gene lookup returns CDR1 SGHVS and CDR2 FNYEAQ. The chain's CDR3 is CASSLTQNTEAFF. The CDR3 bases are TGTGCCAGCAGCTTAACGCAGAACACTGAAGCTTTCTTT.

J is TRBJ2-7 and V is TRBV10-2; 12 positions match TRBD2. This CDR3 spans 14 amino acids. V shed 8 bases, J shed 5 bases, and the junction held 7 bases outside the gene matches. Per germline, CDR1 WSHSY and CDR2 SAAADI. CDR3 sequence (DNA): TGCGCCAGCCGCGGACTAGCGGGAAGGAACGAGCAGTACTTC. Translated, it gives CASRGLAGRNEQYF.

This chain uses TRBV6-4 with TRBJ2-3, with 7 bases matching TRBD2. The J segment lost 1 base and the V segment lost 5 bases, leaving 9 bases of the junction unmatched. The CDR3 runs 16 residues. Looked up from germline, CDR1 is MRHNA and CDR2 is SNTAGT. The CDR3 loop is CASSTTGTSGTDTQYF. The CDR3, as DNA: TGTGCCAGCAGTACCACCGGTACTAGCGGCACAGATACGCAGTATTTT.

The chain couples TRBV28 to TRBJ2-5, with D perhaps matching TRBD2 (7 bases). Trimming took 2 bases from V and 3 from J, leaving 16 bases between them. CDR3 size: 16 residues. Germline values: CDR1 MDHEN, CDR2 SYDVKM. CDR3 loop: CASSLTLRGGEETQYF. The CDR3, as DNA: TGTGCCAGCAGTTTAACACTGAGGGGGGGGGAAGAGACCCAGTACTTC.

A remark on this clone: One junction end does not reproduce the germline sequence, and a read error may be involved. The chain joins TRBV27 to TRBJ2-7; D perhaps matches TRBD2 (5 bases). The CDR3 totals 11 residues. The V gene's germline CDR1 is MNHEY and CDR2 SMNVEV (reference sequence). CDR3 sequence (DNA): TGTGCCAGCAATTCCGGACTGGCTTTGCACTTC. It encodes CASNSGLALHF.

The chain has TRBV7-8 and TRBJ2-1; a possible D gene is TRBD2 (5 bases). V shed 4 bases and J shed 4 bases, with 17 bases lying between them. The CDR3 runs to 16 residues. The germline V gene has CDR1 SGHVS and CDR2 FQNEAQ. The CDR3 loop is CASSSFAEGGYNEQFF. The CDR3 DNA sequence: TGTGCCAGCAGCTCCTTCGCCGAGGGCGGGTACAATGAGCAGTTCTTC.

This clone appeared once. This chain joins TRBV7-9 and TRBJ2-2; D perhaps matches TRBD1 (6 bases). With 1 base removed from V and 2 bases from J, the gap between germline ends came to 11 bases. The CDR3 runs to 16 residues. Germline lookup yields CDR1 SEHNR and CDR2 FQNEAQ (reference sequence). The chain's CDR3 is CASSLEMGANTGELFF. The CDR3 DNA follows: TGTGCCAGCAGCTTAGAAATGGGGGCTAACACCGGGGAGCTGTTTTTT.

This chain links TRBV19 with TRBJ1-5; perhaps TRBD1 as D (6 bases). Trimming shortened V by 1 base and J by 2 bases, and 9 bases separated the two germline ends. CDR3 length equals 15 residues. CDR1 is LNHDA and CDR2 is SQIVND in the germline V gene (reference sequence). The CDR3 bases are TGTGCCAGTAGTATAGCCGAGGGGGGCAATCAGCCCCAGCATTTT. Amino acid sequence: CASSIAEGGNQPQHF.

This clone was found a few times. The chain recombines TRBV7-3 with TRBJ1-2, with D possibly being TRBD1 (5 bases). V gave up 4 bases and J gave up 8 bases, with 17 bases separating them. This CDR3 comprises 14 residues. Germline CDR1 reads SGHTA; CDR2 reads FQGTGA. The CDR3 region has the DNA TGTGCCAGCAGCTCCGGGGCCGATTACCAAGGCTACACCTTC. This translates into CASSSGADYQGYTF.

This clone has only one observation. CDR3 residues: CASRLGTGTDGELFF. CDR3 nucleotide sequence: TGCGCCAGCAGGCTTGGTACCGGGACCGACGGGGAGCTGTTTTTT. This chain joins TRBV5-1 and TRBJ2-2; the D call may be TRBD1 or TRBD2 (5 bases each). Germline CDR1 reads SGHRS; CDR2 reads YFSETQ. The CDR3 has 15 residues. V lost 5 bases, J lost 7 bases, and 18 bases lay in between.

V is TRBV5-6 and J is TRBJ2-7, with D uncertain. Looked up from germline, CDR1 is SGHDT and CDR2 is YYEEEE. CDR3 length equals 11 residues. Trimming pared 6 bases from V and 2 bases from J, leaving 6 bases between. The CDR3: CASIGAYEQYF. CDR3 nucleotide sequence: TGTGCCAGCATAGGCGCCTACGAGCAGTACTTC.

The chain links TRBV28 to TRBJ1-4, with D possibly TRBD1 on 5 matching bases. V was trimmed by 6 bases and J by 12 bases, leaving 23 bases between them. Germline CDR1 and CDR2: MDHEN and SYDVKM. The CDR3 has 15 amino acids. The CDR3 DNA reads TGTGCCAGCAGAGGAATAGACAGCCTGGAATTGGAACTGTTTTTT. Amino acid sequence: CASRGIDSLELELFF. The full variable domain, with the rest looked up from reference TRBV28 and TRBJ1-4, is DVKVTQSSRYLVKRTGEKVFLECVQDMDHENMFWYRQDPGLGLRLIYFSYDVKMKEKGDIPEGYSVSREKKERFSLILESASTNQTSMYLCASRGIDSLELELFFGSGTQLSVL.

Remarks on this clone: Other DNA sequences in the sample encode the same CDR3. V usage is TRBV9 and J usage is TRBJ2-7, with 10 bases lining up with TRBD1. The trim removed 0 bases at V and 4 bases at J, leaving 1 base unmatched. CDR1 is SGDLS, CDR2 YYNGEE, per germline. This CDR3 spans 14 amino acids. The CDR3 here is CASSVGQGAYEQYF. In DNA form, the CDR3 reads TGTGCCAGCAGCGTAGGACAGGGGGCTTACGAGCAGTACTTC.

V gene TRBV7-9 combines with J gene TRBJ1-5, with D uncertain. Germline loops: CDR1 SEHNR, CDR2 FQNEAQ (reference sequence). This CDR3 region has 11 residues. V was pared by 2 bases and J by 6 bases, with 2 bases between. The CDR3 is CASSLPQPQHF. The CDR3 nucleotides read TGTGCCAGCAGCTTACCTCAGCCCCAGCATTTT.

The J gene is TRBJ2-7, the V gene TRBV6-1; the match to TRBD2 covers 9 bases. Germline CDR1 reads MNHNS; CDR2 reads SASEGT. Trimming removed 3 bases from V and 4 bases from J; junction bases left unmatched: 22. The CDR3 is 20 residues long. CDR3 protein: CASSDSLGIAGDLRGYEQYF. The CDR3 coding sequence is TGTGCCAGCAGTGACAGCCTAGGGATAGCGGGAGATCTGCGCGGATACGAGCAGTACTTC.

The chain is built from TRBV9 and TRBJ2-1, with 9 bases identical to TRBD1. Per germline, CDR1 SGDLS and CDR2 YYNGEE. CDR3 length: 13 amino acids. V was clipped by 3 bases and J by 10 bases; unmatched bases: 5. CDR3 amino acids: CASSEATGGEQFF. The CDR3 bases are TGTGCCAGCAGCGAGGCGACAGGGGGGGAGCAGTTCTTC.